A single sample gave rise to the 9 T cell receptor beta chains below, sequenced in a study of radiotherapy plus CTLA-4 blockade in lung cancer. Profiled with immunoSEQ multiplex PCR; TCRdb holds only in-frame clones, not every one. The table records about 110,000 clones, 70% to 90% of them present only once. The sequences come from peripheral blood, collected from a patient treated with radiotherapy plus ipilimumab. These receptors were obtained from a human donor with non-small cell lung cancer that progressed on radiotherapy plus ipilimumab. Some clones in this sample may be carry-over from other donors' samples.

A word on this clone: Relative to the germline gene, one junction end is altered; a read error may explain this. The chain recombines TRBV9 with TRBJ2-1; D may be TRBD2 (5 bases). The germline V gene has CDR1 SGDLS and CDR2 YYNGEE. This CDR3 is built from 15 residues. The CDR3 protein is CASNVDPGSGNEQFF. The CDR3 bases are TGTGCCAGCAACGTAGACCCAGGTTCGGGGAATGAGCAGTTCTTC.

The V gene is TRBV25-1, the J gene TRBJ2-2; 8 bases are a match to TRBD1. Germline CDR1 MGHDK, CDR2 SYGVNS. The length of the CDR3 is 16 residues. Trimming cost V 5 bases and J 2 bases; bases outside gene matches: 7. The chain's CDR3 is CASSYLDRGNTGELFF. The CDR3 DNA follows: TGTGCCAGCAGTTATCTCGACAGGGGAAACACCGGGGAGCTGTTTTTT.

This clone was seen only a few times. This chain joins TRBV15 and TRBJ1-4; D is uncertain. This CDR3 has 13 amino acids. V shed 1 base and J shed 8 bases, with 8 bases lying between them. From germline, CDR1 is LNHNV and CDR2 YYDKDF (reference sequence). CDR3 sequence reads: CATSRGQSEKLFF. CDR3 sequence (DNA): TGTGCCACCAGCAGAGGTCAGTCAGAAAAACTGTTTTTT.

The V and J genes are TRBV19 and TRBJ1-2, with D unclear. From germline, CDR1 is LNHDA and CDR2 SQIVND (reference sequence). V lost 0 bases, J lost 6 bases, and 8 bases lay in between. The CDR3 runs to 13 residues. CDR3 sequence: CASSIDGRDGYTF. CDR3 bases: TGTGCCAGTAGTATAGATGGGAGGGATGGCTACACCTTC.

The chain recombines TRBV7-9 with TRBJ1-6; D gene unclear. The CDR3 has 13 amino acids. Trimming stripped 3 bases from V and 10 bases from J, with 10 bases between. The germline V gene has CDR1 SEHNR and CDR2 FQNEAQ (reference sequence). Here the CDR3 DNA reads TGTGCCAGCAGCTTCGGGGTTTCATCACCCCTCCACTTT. The encoded protein is CASSFGVSSPLHF.

The chain employs TRBV9 and TRBJ1-3; no clear D gene. The germline gives CDR1 SGDLS, CDR2 YYNGEE. Trimming took off 5 bases at V and 2 bases at J, with 5 bases between the two ends. The CDR3 extends over 12 amino acids. The CDR3 sequence: CASRDTGNTIYF. CDR3 nucleotide sequence: TGTGCCAGCAGAGATACTGGAAACACCATATATTTT.

As regards this clone: This specimen includes other DNA sequences encoding the same CDR3. The chain employs TRBV5-8 and TRBJ1-1; D possibly corresponds to TRBD1 (5 bases). There are 15 residues in the CDR3. The V end lost 2 bases, the J end lost 2 bases, and 13 bases lay between the germline ends. Germline V gene data show CDR1 as SGHTS and CDR2 as YDEGEE. CDR3 sequence (DNA): TGTGCCAGCAGCTTTGATGGACACTCAAACACTGAAGCTTTCTTT. Translated: CASSFDGHSNTEAFF.

The V call is TRBV15, the J call TRBJ2-7; D ambiguous. The CDR3 covers 13 residues. Per germline, CDR1 LNHNV and CDR2 YYDKDF (reference sequence). The V end lost 0 bases, the J end lost 6 bases, and 9 bases lay between the germline ends. CDR3 DNA: TGTGCCACCAGCAGAGATGAGCCGGGCGAGCAGTACTTC. As protein: CATSRDEPGEQYF.

Comment on this clone: Other nucleotide sequences in the sample specify the same CDR3. The J gene is TRBJ1-2, the V gene TRBV7-2; a possible D gene is TRBD1 (5 bases). The CDR3 totals 15 residues. V gave up 5 bases and J gave up 0 bases, with 13 bases separating them. In germline, CDR1 is SGHTA, CDR2 FQGNSA. The CDR3: CASSLQGPTNYGYTF. In DNA form, the CDR3 reads TGTGCCAGCAGCCTGCAGGGTCCTACTAACTATGGCTACACCTTC.